A single sample gave rise to the 23 T cell receptor beta chains below, sequenced in a study of control samples from healthy donors and cancer patients (dated by TCRdb to the early 2020s). The protocol used for the library was the immunoSEQ multiplex PCR assay. Here the immuneACCESS table is served through TCRdb, limited to in-frame sequences with V and J called. Missing clones are a known gap in these copies; in checked studies unresolved V genes cover under half, and the rest lacks a known reason. In this sample the table shows approximately 82,000 clones, 87% of which occur a single time. Around 20% of the sample comes from the top ten. The sample taken for sequencing was blood. These receptor sequences come from a man in his forties or fifties in good health.

The chain combines TRBV6-6 with TRBJ2-3; unclear D gene. This CDR3 is built from 13 residues. Trimming removed 5 bases at V and 2 bases at J, with 8 bases between. CDR1 and CDR2 (germline): MNHNY, SVGAGI (reference sequence). The CDR3 here is CASSGQNTDTQYF. The CDR3 DNA sequence: TGTGCCAGCAGTGGCCAGAACACAGATACGCAGTATTTT.

This chain joins TRBV27 and TRBJ2-1; 12 bases are shared with TRBD2. V shed 5 bases, J shed 4 bases, and the junction held 6 bases outside the gene matches. The CDR3 runs 16 residues. Looked up from germline, CDR1 is MNHEY and CDR2 is SMNVEV (reference sequence). The CDR3 DNA is TGTGCCAGCAGTAGTCTAGCGGGGGGGCCGTACAATGAGCAGTTCTTC. It translates to CASSSLAGGPYNEQFF.

The chain has TRBV30 and TRBJ1-2; 10 nucleotides line up with TRBD1. The J segment lost 2 bases and the V segment lost 2 bases, leaving 5 bases of the junction unmatched. Germline CDR1 is GTSNPN and CDR2 is SVGIG (reference sequence). The CDR3 has 15 residues. The CDR3 bases are TGTGCCTGGAGTTGGGACAGGGGACCCAACTATGGCTACACCTTC. Its translation: CAWSWDRGPNYGYTF.

This clone appeared once. This rearrangement joins TRBV3-1 (or the pseudogene TRBV3-2) to TRBJ1-6; 7 bases fit TRBD1. The CDR3 consists of 18 residues. J gave up 0 bases and V 3 bases, and 8 bases lay outside the gene matches. The germline V gene has CDR1 LGHDT and CDR2 YNNKEL (reference sequence). CDR3 loop: CASSHWTGPSSYNSPLHF. CDR3 DNA: TGTGCCAGCAGCCATTGGACAGGTCCGAGCTCCTATAATTCACCCCTCCACTTT.

The chain couples TRBV5-6 to TRBJ1-1, with a tentative D call TRBD1 (6 bases). This CDR3 spans 14 amino acids. Trimming pared 4 bases from V and 1 base from J, leaving 11 bases between. Germline CDR1 reads SGHDT; CDR2 reads YYEEEE. CDR3 region: CASSPDRQNTEAFF. The CDR3 DNA sequence: TGTGCCAGCAGCCCGGACAGACAGAACACTGAAGCTTTCTTT.

The CDR3: CASSLSGTGGTGELFF. Written as DNA, the CDR3 is TGTGCCAGCAGCCTCTCCGGGACAGGGGGGACCGGGGAGCTGTTTTTT. The chain uses TRBV6-4 and TRBJ2-2; TRBD1 matches 11 bases. Trimming took 6 bases from V and 5 from J; bases not matched to a gene: 8. CDR1 and CDR2 (germline): MRHNA, SNTAGT. This CDR3 contains 16 residues.

The CDR3 loop is CASSPSAGTDYGYTF. The CDR3 nucleotides read TGTGCCAGCTCACCATCTGCGGGGACGGACTATGGCTACACCTTC. The rearrangement links TRBV18 to TRBJ1-2, with a tentative D call TRBD1 (5 bases). The V gene lost 2 bases and the J gene lost 3 bases, with 13 bases spanning the gap. The CDR3 spans 15 residues. Per germline, CDR1 KGHSH and CDR2 LQKENI. Full variable domain (missing parts from reference TRBV18 and TRBJ1-2): NAGVMQNPRHLVRRRGQEARLRCSPMKGHSHVYWYRQLPEEGLKFMVYLQKENIIDESGMPKERFSAEFPKEGPSILRIQQVVRGDSAAYFCASSPSAGTDYGYTFGSGTRLTVV.

The chain has TRBV7-6 and TRBJ2-3; D not certain. CDR1 is SGHVS, CDR2 FNYEAQ, per germline. Trimming pared 5 bases from V and 0 bases from J, leaving 12 bases between. The CDR3 has 15 residues. The CDR3: CASSLRATSTDTQYF. The CDR3 DNA sequence: TGTGCCAGCAGCCTCCGGGCTACTAGCACAGATACGCAGTATTTT. Looking up the rest from reference TRBV7-6 and TRBJ2-3 gives the full variable domain: GAGVSQSPRYKVTKRGQDVALRCDPISGHVSLYWYRQALGQGPEFLTYFNYEAQQDKSGLPNDRFSAERPEGSISTLTIQRTEQRDSAMYRCASSLRATSTDTQYFGPGTRLTVL.

This sequence joins TRBV18 and TRBJ1-4; a weak D match, TRBD1 (5 bases). The CDR3 consists of 13 residues. V lost 6 bases, J lost 8 bases, and 13 bases lay in between. CDR1 KGHSH and CDR2 LQKENI come from the germline V gene. This CDR3 is CASSREIQEKLFF. Written as DNA, the CDR3 is TGTGCCAGCTCCAGGGAGATCCAGGAAAAACTGTTTTTT.

This clone counts as medium-sized (0.01 to 0.1%). The gene calls are TRBV10-1 and TRBJ2-1, with 9 bases fitting TRBD2. CDR1 and CDR2 (germline): WNHNN, SYGVQD (reference sequence). Trimming took 4 bases from V and 8 from J; bases not matched to a gene: 12. This CDR3 has 16 amino acids. CDR3: CASSALAGLRFDEQFF. Here the CDR3 DNA reads TGCGCCAGCAGTGCCCTAGCGGGATTGAGATTCGATGAGCAGTTCTTC.

The rearrangement joins TRBV18 to TRBJ1-1; D gene uncertain. CDR3 length equals 13 residues. The germline V and J ends were trimmed by 6 bases and 6 bases, with 14 bases remaining between them. Germline V gene lookup returns CDR1 KGHSH and CDR2 LQKENI. The CDR3 nucleotides read TGTGCCAGCTCGTCCGGGAGGGAGTCTGAAGCTTTCTTT. This translates into CASSSGRESEAFF.

The chain employs TRBV6-5 and TRBJ2-5; unclear D gene. This CDR3 contains 14 residues. V dropped 7 bases and J dropped 5 bases, with 17 bases sitting between them. CDR1 is MNHEY and CDR2 is SVGAGI in the germline V gene. DNA of the CDR3: TGTGCCAGCACCGCCGAATGGGGTGGCGAGACCCAGTACTTC. Protein product: CASTAEWGGETQYF.

This chain's CDR3 is CASSPGGAGEKLFF. CDR3 nucleotide sequence: TGTGCCAGCTCCCCAGGGGGCGCCGGGGAAAAACTGTTTTTT. The rearrangement joins TRBV2 to TRBJ1-4; TRBD1 matches at 8 bases. Germline CDR1 reads SNHLY; CDR2 reads FYNNEI. The J segment lost 8 bases and the V segment lost 8 bases, leaving 10 bases of the junction unmatched. The CDR3 consists of 14 residues.

This chain links TRBV29-1 with TRBJ2-6, with D unresolved. Per the germline V gene, CDR1 is SQVTM and CDR2 is ANQGSEA. V lost 3 bases, J lost 2 bases, and 2 bases lay in between. The CDR3 contains 12 residues. The CDR3 region is CSVEAGANVLTF. CDR3 coding DNA: TGCAGCGTTGAGGCTGGGGCCAACGTCCTGACTTTC.

This chain uses TRBV6-5 with TRBJ2-1; D might be TRBD1 (6 bases). The V gene lost 2 bases and the J gene lost 4 bases, with 15 bases spanning the gap. Germline V lookup: CDR1 MNHEY, CDR2 SVGAGI. The CDR3 runs 16 residues. CDR3 sequence (DNA): TGTGCCAGCAGTTACCGCAGGGGTTCCCTGTACAATGAGCAGTTCTTC. Its translation is CASSYRRGSLYNEQFF.

This sequence joins TRBV7-2 and TRBJ1-1; D may be TRBD1 (6 bases). Germline V gene sequence: CDR1 SGHTA, CDR2 FQGNSA. V shed 5 bases and J shed 1 base, with 20 bases lying between them. The CDR3 consists of 17 residues. CDR3 DNA sequence: TGTGCCAGCAGCCCAAAAGCCGCGGGGGCGACGAACACTGAAGCTTTCTTT. The encoded protein is CASSPKAAGATNTEAFF. Filled out from reference TRBV7-2 and TRBJ1-1, the complete variable domain reads GAGVSQSPSNKVTEKGKDVELRCDPISGHTALYWYRQSLGQGLEFLIYFQGNSAPDKSGLPSDRFSAERTGGSVSTLTIQRTQQEDSAVYLCASSPKAAGATNTEAFFGQGTRLTVV.

V gene TRBV27 combines with J gene TRBJ1-5; D uncertain. Trimming removed 0 bases from V and 7 bases from J, with 13 bases in between. Germline V CDR1 and CDR2: MNHEY, SMNVEV (reference sequence). The CDR3 consists of 15 residues. This CDR3 is CASSLSPIGDQPQHF. The CDR3 DNA reads as TGTGCCAGCAGTTTATCCCCAATAGGAGACCAGCCCCAGCATTTT.

V and J are TRBV11-2 and TRBJ2-5; either TRBD1 or TRBD2 may fit D (5 bases each). V shed 8 bases and J shed 4 bases, with 14 bases lying between them. Germline V lookup: CDR1 SGHAT, CDR2 FQNNGV. CDR3 length equals 13 residues. The CDR3 coding sequence is TGTGCCAGCGGGGGTATTGACCGAGAGACCCAGTACTTC. Translation: CASGGIDRETQYF.

The V gene is TRBV7-2, the J gene TRBJ2-3; D perhaps matches TRBD2 (6 bases). There are 15 residues in the CDR3. Germline CDR1 and CDR2: SGHTA and FQGNSA. V lost 5 bases, J lost 2 bases, and 14 bases lay in between. The CDR3 reads CASSPTSPLTDTQYF. In nucleotides, the CDR3 is TGTGCCAGCAGCCCCACTAGCCCCCTCACAGATACGCAGTATTTT.

The chain uses TRBV19 and TRBJ1-5; D gene ambiguous. This CDR3 comprises 14 residues. Looked up from germline, CDR1 is LNHDA and CDR2 is SQIVND (reference sequence). With 0 bases removed from V and 1 base from J, the gap between germline ends came to 4 bases. DNA for the CDR3: TGTGCCAGTAGTATAGAAGGGAGCAATCAGCCCCAGCATTTT. As protein: CASSIEGSNQPQHF.

This clone appeared once. The rearrangement links TRBV27 to TRBJ2-3; TRBD1 aligns across 8 bases. The CDR3 length is 15 residues. Germline V gives CDR1 MNHEY, CDR2 SMNVEV (reference sequence). V was clipped by 5 bases and J by 2 bases; unmatched bases: 6. CDR3 sequence (DNA): TGTGCCAGCAGTCCATCGACAGGGGCCACAGATACGCAGTATTTT. Translation: CASSPSTGATDTQYF.

V usage is TRBV12-3 or TRBV12-4 and J usage is TRBJ2-2; D gene uncertain. The CDR3 loop spans 12 amino acids. Trimming stripped 8 bases from V and 2 bases from J, with 6 bases between. CDR3 in amino acids: CASSTNTGELFF. The CDR3, as DNA: TGTGCCAGCTCAACTAACACCGGGGAGCTGTTTTTT.

The rearrangement links TRBV11-3 to TRBJ1-2; TRBD1 aligns across 8 bases. Germline CDR1 SGHNT, CDR2 YENEEA. V dropped 2 bases and J dropped 7; count of bases not matched to a gene: 9. CDR3 length equals 15 residues. CDR3 nucleotides: TGTGCCAGCAGCTTAAGTGAGCCAGGGGGCCGTGGCTACACCTTC. This translates into CASSLSEPGGRGYTF. The variable domain in full, with the rest retrieved from reference TRBV11-3 and TRBJ1-2, is EAGVVQSPRYKIIEKKQPVAFWCNPISGHNTLYWYLQNLGQGPELLIRYENEEAVDDSQLPKDRFSAERLKGVDSTLKIQPAELGDSAVYLCASSLSEPGGRGYTFGSGTRLTVV.